This T cell receptor (beta chain) was found in a study of blood T cell repertoires in COVID-19. Repertoires were generated with immunoSEQ multiplex PCR, while TCRdb's copy carries only in-frame clones and drops some. The sample shows around 270,000 clones, around 83% of them seen only once. The germline gives CDR1 SGHTA, CDR2 FQGNSA. The CDR3 consists of 15 residues. J gave up 6 bases and V 5 bases, and 12 bases lay outside the gene matches. The chain combines TRBV7-2 with TRBJ2-7, with TRBD1 identical over 8 bases. The sequence came from a middle-aged woman who had recovered from COVID-19. Input material: peripheral blood. The DNA of the CDR3 is TGTGCCAGCAGCAATCAGGGGGCCCGAAGCACCGAGCAGTACTTC. The encoded protein is CASSNQGARSTEQYF.